The entry below describes one TCR beta chain. What it binds is unknown. Its ends do not fully match the called genes, so a read error is possible. This sample is part of a study of T cell responses to AZD1222 COVID-19 vaccine. The study, taken as a whole, reports: Among those given AZD1222, only five to seven were seropositive at baseline. Reportedly, nearly half of unique spike TCRs recognized epitopes outside B.1.351/B.1.1.7 mutations. After two AZD1222 doses, spike-specific TCR breadth and depth rose versus day 0. Clonal diversity may have been underestimated, and the donors were mostly white British, with more females than males.

Assay used: immunoSEQ multiplex PCR; TCRdb lists only in-frame clones, some missing. This repertoire shows around 100,000 clones, nearly 90% found once; its top ten account for roughly 8.1%. The CDR3 totals 14 residues. Per germline, CDR1 SSHAT and CDR2 FNYEAQ (reference sequence). This TCR was sampled from an adult in good health. The sample consisted of peripheral blood, taken on day 0 of AZD1222 vaccination. The chain joins TRBV7-7 to TRBJ1-3; the D gene is possibly TRBD1 (5 bases). The CDR3 DNA reads as TGTGCTAGCAGCCCCGGGGGGACTGTAAACACCATATATTTT. Residues: CASSPGGTVNTIYF.